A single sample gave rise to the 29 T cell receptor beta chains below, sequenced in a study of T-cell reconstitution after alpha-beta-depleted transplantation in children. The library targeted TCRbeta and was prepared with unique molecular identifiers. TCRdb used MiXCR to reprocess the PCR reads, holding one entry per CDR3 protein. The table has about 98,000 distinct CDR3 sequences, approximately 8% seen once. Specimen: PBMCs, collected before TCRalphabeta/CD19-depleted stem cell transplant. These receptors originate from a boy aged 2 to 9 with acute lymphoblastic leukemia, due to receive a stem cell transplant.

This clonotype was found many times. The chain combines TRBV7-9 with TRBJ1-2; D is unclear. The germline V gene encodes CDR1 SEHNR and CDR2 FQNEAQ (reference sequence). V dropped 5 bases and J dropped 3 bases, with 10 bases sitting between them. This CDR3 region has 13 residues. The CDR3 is CASSLLGDYGYTF. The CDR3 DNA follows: TGTGCCAGCAGCCTCCTCGGGGACTATGGCTACACCTTC.

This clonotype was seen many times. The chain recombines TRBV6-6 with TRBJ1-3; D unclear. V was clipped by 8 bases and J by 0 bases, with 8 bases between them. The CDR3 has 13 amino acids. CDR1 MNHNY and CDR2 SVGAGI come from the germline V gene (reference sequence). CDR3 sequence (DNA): TGTGCCAGCCGCCAGATCTCTGGAAACACCATATATTTT. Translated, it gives CASRQISGNTIYF.

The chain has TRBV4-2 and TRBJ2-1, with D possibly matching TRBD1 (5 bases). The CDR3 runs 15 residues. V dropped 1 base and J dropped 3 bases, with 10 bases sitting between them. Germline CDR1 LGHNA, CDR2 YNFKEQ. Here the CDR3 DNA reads TGTGCCAGCAGCCAAGTAGGGGCGTTCTACAATGAGCAGTTCTTC. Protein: CASSQVGAFYNEQFF.

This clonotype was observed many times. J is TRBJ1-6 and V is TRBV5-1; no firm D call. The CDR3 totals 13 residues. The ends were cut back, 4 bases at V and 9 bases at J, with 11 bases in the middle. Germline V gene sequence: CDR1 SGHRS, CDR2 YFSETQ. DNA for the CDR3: TGCGCCAGCAGCAAGGACGGTGGTTCACCCCTCCACTTT. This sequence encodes CASSKDGGSPLHF.

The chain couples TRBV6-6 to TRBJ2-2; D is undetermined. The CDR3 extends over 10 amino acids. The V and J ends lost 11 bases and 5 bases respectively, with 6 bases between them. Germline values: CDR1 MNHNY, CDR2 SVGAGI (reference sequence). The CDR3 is CAVFTGELFF. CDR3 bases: TGTGCCGTGTTTACCGGGGAGCTGTTTTTT.

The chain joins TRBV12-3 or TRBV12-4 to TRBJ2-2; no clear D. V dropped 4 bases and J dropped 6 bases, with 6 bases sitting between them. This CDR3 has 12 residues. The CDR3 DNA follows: TGTGCCAGCAGTTATTTGGCCGGGGAGCTGTTTTTT. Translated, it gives CASSYLAGELFF.

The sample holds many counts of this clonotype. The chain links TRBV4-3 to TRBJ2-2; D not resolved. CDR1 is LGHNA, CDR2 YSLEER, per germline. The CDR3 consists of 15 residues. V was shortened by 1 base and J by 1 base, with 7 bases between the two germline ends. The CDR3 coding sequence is TGCGCCAGCAGCCAAGGGGAACTGAACACCGGGGAGCTGTTTTTT. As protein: CASSQGELNTGELFF.

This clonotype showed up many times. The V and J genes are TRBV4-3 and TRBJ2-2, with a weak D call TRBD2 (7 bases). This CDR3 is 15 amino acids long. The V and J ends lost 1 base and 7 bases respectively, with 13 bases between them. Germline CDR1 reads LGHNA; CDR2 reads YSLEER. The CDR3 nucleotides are TGCGCCAGCAGCCAAGGGGAGGGGGGGGTCGGGGAGCTGTTTTTT. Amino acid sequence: CASSQGEGGVGELFF.

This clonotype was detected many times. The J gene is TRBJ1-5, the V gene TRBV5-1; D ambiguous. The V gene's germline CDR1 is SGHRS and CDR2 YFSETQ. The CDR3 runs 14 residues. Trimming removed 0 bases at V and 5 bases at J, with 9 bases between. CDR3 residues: CASSLGPLDQPQHF. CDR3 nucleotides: TGCGCCAGCAGCTTGGGCCCCCTTGATCAGCCCCAGCATTTT.

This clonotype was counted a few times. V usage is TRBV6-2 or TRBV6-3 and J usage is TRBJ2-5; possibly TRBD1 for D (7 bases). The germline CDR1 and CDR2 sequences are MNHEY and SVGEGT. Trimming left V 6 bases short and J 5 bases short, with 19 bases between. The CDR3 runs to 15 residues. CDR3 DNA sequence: TGTGCCAGCAGCCTTACCGACAGGGAGGTGGAGACCCAGTACTTC. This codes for CASSLTDREVETQYF.

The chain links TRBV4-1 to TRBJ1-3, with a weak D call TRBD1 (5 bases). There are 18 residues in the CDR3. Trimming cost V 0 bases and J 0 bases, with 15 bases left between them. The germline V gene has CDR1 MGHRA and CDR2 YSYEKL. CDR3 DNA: TGCGCCAGCAGCCAAGATTGGGGCGGGTTAAGCTCTGGAAACACCATATATTTT. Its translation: CASSQDWGGLSSGNTIYF.

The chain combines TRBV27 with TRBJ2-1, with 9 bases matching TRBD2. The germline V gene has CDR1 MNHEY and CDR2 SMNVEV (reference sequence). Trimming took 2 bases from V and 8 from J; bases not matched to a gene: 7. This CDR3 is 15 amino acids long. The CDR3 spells CASSLVGGGADEQFF. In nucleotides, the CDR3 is TGTGCCAGCAGTTTAGTCGGCGGGGGGGCCGATGAGCAGTTCTTC.

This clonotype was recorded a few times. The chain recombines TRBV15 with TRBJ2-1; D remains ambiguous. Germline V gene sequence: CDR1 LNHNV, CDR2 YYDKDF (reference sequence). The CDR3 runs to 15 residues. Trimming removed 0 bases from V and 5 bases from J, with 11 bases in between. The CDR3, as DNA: TGTGCCACCAGCAGAGATCGGCAAGGTAACAATGAGCAGTTCTTC. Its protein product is CATSRDRQGNNEQFF.

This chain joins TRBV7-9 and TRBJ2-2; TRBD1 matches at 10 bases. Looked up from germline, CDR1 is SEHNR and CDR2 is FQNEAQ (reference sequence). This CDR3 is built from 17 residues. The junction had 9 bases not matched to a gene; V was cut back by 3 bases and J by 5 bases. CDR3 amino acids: CASSFSGQGGGTGELFF. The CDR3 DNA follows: TGTGCCAGCAGCTTCAGTGGACAGGGGGGAGGAACCGGGGAGCTGTTTTTT.

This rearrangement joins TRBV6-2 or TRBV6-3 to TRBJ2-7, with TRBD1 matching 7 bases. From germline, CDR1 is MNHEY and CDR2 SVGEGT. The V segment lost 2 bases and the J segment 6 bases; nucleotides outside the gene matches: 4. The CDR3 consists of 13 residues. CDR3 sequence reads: CASSYLTGLEQYF. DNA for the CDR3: TGTGCCAGCAGTTACCTGACAGGGCTCGAGCAGTACTTC.

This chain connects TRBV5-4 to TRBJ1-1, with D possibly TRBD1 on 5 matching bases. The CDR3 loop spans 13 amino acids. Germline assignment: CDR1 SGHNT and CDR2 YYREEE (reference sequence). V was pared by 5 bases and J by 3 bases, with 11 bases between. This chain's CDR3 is CASRLRGDTEAFF. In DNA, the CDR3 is TGTGCCAGCAGGCTACGGGGGGACACTGAAGCTTTCTTT. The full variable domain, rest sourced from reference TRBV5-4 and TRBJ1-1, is ETGVTQSPTHLIKTRGQQVTLRCSSQSGHNTVSWYQQALGQGPQFIFQYYREEENGRGNFPPRFSGLQFPNYSSELNVNALELDDSALYLCASRLRGDTEAFFGQGTRLTVV.

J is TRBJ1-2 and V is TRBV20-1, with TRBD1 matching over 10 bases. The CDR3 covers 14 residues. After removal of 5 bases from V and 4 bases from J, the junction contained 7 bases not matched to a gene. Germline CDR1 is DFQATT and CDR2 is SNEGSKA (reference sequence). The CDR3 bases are TGCAGTGCTTCCGACAGGGGGCTATTCTATGGCTACACCTTC. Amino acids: CSASDRGLFYGYTF.

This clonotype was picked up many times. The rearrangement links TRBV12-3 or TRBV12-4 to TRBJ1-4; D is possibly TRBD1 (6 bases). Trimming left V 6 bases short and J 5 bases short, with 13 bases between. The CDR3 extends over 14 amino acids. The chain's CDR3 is CASRKDSLNEKLFF. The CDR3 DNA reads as TGTGCCAGCAGAAAGGACAGTTTGAATGAAAAACTGTTTTTT.

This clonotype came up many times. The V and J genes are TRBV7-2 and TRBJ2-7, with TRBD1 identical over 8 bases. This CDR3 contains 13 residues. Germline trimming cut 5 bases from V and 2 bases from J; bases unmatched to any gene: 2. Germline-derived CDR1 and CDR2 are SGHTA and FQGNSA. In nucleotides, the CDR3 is TGTGCCAGCAGCGTGGACAGGGCCTACGAGCAGTACTTC. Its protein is CASSVDRAYEQYF.

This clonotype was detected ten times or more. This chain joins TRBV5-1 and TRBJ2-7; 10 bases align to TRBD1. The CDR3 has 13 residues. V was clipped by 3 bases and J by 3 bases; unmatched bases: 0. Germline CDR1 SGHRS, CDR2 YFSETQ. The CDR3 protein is CASSWDRGYEQYF. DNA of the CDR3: TGCGCCAGCAGCTGGGACAGGGGCTACGAGCAGTACTTC.

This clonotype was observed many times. Here the CDR3 reads CASSPAMAYNEQFF. In DNA form, the CDR3 reads TGTGCCAGCAGCCCCGCGATGGCCTACAATGAGCAGTTCTTC. The rearrangement joins TRBV7-9 to TRBJ2-1, with D unresolved. The CDR3 totals 14 residues. Germline-derived CDR1 and CDR2 are SEHNR and FQNEAQ (reference sequence). V was pared by 5 bases and J by 2 bases, with 10 bases between. The entire variable domain, with the rest obtained from reference TRBV7-9 and TRBJ2-1, is as follows: DTGVSQNPRHKITKRGQNVTFRCDPISEHNRLYWYRQTLGQGPEFLTYFQNEAQLEKSRLLSDRFSAERPKGSFSTLEIQRTEQGDSAMYLCASSPAMAYNEQFFGPGTRLTVL.

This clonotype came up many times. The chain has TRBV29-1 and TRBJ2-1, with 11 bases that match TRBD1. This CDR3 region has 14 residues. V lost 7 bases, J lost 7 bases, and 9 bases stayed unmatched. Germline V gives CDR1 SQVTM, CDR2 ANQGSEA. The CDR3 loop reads CSAPGQGVGNEQFF. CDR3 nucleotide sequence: TGCAGCGCACCGGGACAGGGGGTTGGGAATGAGCAGTTCTTC.

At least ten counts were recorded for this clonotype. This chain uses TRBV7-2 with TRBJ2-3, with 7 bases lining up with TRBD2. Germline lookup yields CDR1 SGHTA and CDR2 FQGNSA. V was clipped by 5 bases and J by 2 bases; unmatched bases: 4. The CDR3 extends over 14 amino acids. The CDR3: CASSRGGPTDTQYF. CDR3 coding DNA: TGTGCCAGCAGCAGGGGAGGGCCCACAGATACGCAGTATTTT.

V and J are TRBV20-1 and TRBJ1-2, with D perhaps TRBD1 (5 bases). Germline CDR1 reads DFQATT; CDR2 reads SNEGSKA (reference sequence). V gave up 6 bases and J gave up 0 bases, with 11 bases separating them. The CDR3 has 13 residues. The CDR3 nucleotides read TGCAGTGCGCTGGACAAAGCTAACTATGGCTACACCTTC. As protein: CSALDKANYGYTF.

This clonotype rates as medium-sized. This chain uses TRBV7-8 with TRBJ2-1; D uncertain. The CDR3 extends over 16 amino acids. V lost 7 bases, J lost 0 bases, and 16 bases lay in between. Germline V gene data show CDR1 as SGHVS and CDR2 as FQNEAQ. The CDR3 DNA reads TGTGCCAGCACCCATGGCCCCCTGAGCTCCTACAATGAGCAGTTCTTC. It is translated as CASTHGPLSSYNEQFF.

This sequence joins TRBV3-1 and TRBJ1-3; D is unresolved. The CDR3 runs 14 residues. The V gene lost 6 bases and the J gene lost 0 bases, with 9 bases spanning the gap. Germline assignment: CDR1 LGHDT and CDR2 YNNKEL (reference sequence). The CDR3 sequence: CASRQKNSGNTIYF. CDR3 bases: TGTGCCAGCAGACAAAAAAACTCTGGAAACACCATATATTTT. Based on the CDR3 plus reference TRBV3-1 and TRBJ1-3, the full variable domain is DTAVSQTPKYLVTQMGNDKSIKCEQNLGHDTMYWYKQDSKKFLKIMFSYNNKELIINETVPNRFSPKSPDKAHLNLHINSLELGDSAVYFCASRQKNSGNTIYFGEGSWLTVV.

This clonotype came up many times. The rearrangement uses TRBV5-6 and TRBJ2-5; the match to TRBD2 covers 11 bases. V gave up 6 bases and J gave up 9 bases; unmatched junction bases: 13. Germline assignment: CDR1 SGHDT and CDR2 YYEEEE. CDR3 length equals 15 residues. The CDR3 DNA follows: TGTGCCAGCACCAGTAGCGGGGGGGGACGGGTGGCCCAGTACTTC. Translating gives CASTSSGGGRVAQYF.

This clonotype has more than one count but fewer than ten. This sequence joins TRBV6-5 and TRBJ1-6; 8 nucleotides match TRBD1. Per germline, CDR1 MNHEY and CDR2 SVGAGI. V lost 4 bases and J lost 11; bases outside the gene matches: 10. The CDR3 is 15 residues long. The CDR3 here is CASSSPRGRGAPLHF. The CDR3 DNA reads TGTGCCAGCAGTTCCCCCAGGGGGCGCGGAGCACCCCTCCACTTT.

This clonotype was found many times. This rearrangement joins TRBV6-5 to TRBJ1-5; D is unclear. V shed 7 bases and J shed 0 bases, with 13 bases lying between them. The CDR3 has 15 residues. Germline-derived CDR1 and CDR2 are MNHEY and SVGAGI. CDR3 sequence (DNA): TGTGCCAGCAAGCTTAAGGGATATAGCAATCAGCCCCAGCATTTT. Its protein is CASKLKGYSNQPQHF.